The clone carrying this TCR beta chain was counted at least ten times. As yet, its antigen is unknown. Points from the study as a whole: Tumor Treg TCRs overlapped most with tumor naive CD4+ cells. Larger-cohort validation covered only one TCR beta V-J rearrangement.

Full-length variable regions came from constant-region reverse primers plus semi-nested Nested Universal Primer A PCR. One entry per CDR3 protein results from TCRdb running MiXCR on the 5' RACE reads. The sample lists around 30,000 distinct CDR3 sequences; around a quarter were seen once. CDR1 is MGHRA and CDR2 is YSYEKL in the germline V gene. The CDR3 has 17 amino acids. Trimming removed 4 bases at V and 0 bases at J, with 17 bases between. The sample taken for sequencing was memory CD4+ T cells sorted from blood. This sample's subset: memory CD4+ T cells, CD4+CD45RO+CD25-. The chain couples TRBV4-1 to TRBJ2-3; D not resolved. The clonotype originates from a female donor with breast cancer. The CDR3 here is CASSPFVGSTSTDTQYF. CDR3 sequence (DNA): TGCGCCAGCAGCCCCTTCGTGGGGTCTACTAGCACAGATACGCAGTATTTT.